Following are 11 T cell receptor beta chains from one sample sequenced in a study of T cell changes during pregnancy in multiple sclerosis. Assay: immunoSEQ multiplex PCR; the TCRdb copy retains only in-frame clones and omits some. The table lists some 120,000 clones, roughly 95% of them singletons. The sequencing used peripheral blood, collected after pregnancy. All receptors come from a female donor with multiple sclerosis, enrolled in a pregnancy study.

V and J are TRBV19 and TRBJ1-4; 9 bases are shared with TRBD1. Germline V gene lookup returns CDR1 LNHDA and CDR2 SQIVND (reference sequence). With 3 bases clipped from V and 3 bases from J, the junction kept 5 bases outside the gene matches. The CDR3 spans 16 residues. The CDR3 here is CASSIDRGEANEKLFF. The CDR3 DNA reads as TGTGCCAGTAGTATCGACAGGGGGGAGGCTAATGAAAAACTGTTTTTT.

The chain uses TRBV4-3 and TRBJ2-3; the D is unclear. This CDR3 contains 14 residues. V dropped 5 bases and J dropped 0 bases, with 9 bases sitting between them. Germline CDR1 reads LGHNA; CDR2 reads YSLEER. The CDR3 sequence is CASSKLTSTDTQYF. CDR3 DNA sequence: TGCGCCAGCAGCAAGCTCACTAGCACAGATACGCAGTATTTT.

The chain combines TRBV10-2 with TRBJ2-1, with D possibly TRBD2 on 5 matching bases. Trimming left V 2 bases short and J 0 bases short, with 11 bases between. Germline V gives CDR1 WSHSY, CDR2 SAAADI. There are 16 residues in the CDR3. The CDR3 loop is CASSEGKRNSYNEQFF. The CDR3 DNA follows: TGCGCCAGCAGTGAGGGGAAGCGGAACTCCTACAATGAGCAGTTCTTC.

This sequence joins TRBV7-9 and TRBJ1-1; perhaps TRBD1 as D (5 bases). The germline CDR1 and CDR2 sequences are SEHNR and FQNEAQ (reference sequence). The CDR3 extends over 12 amino acids. Trimming cost V 5 bases and J 10 bases, with 14 bases left between them. CDR3 region: CASSPTDEVAFF. The CDR3 region has the DNA TGTGCCAGCAGCCCGACAGATGAAGTAGCTTTCTTT.

This sequence joins TRBV18 and TRBJ1-5, with D perhaps TRBD1 (6 bases). This CDR3 comprises 16 residues. Germline CDR1 KGHSH, CDR2 LQKENI. Trimming took 3 bases from V and 1 from J, leaving 13 bases between them. DNA for the CDR3: TGTGCCAGCTCACCGGAAGGACAGATGAGCAATCAGCCCCAGCATTTT. Translated, it gives CASSPEGQMSNQPQHF.

The genes are TRBV5-4 and TRBJ2-2; 7 bases are a match to TRBD2. V lost 0 bases and J lost 4; bases outside the gene matches: 3. The germline gives CDR1 SGHNT, CDR2 YYREEE (reference sequence). This CDR3 is built from 15 residues. The CDR3 DNA is TGTGCCAGCAGCTTGGCCGGCGGGAGCACCGGGGAGCTGTTTTTT. Amino acid sequence: CASSLAGGSTGELFF.

The chain employs TRBV29-1 and TRBJ2-3; tentatively, D is TRBD1 (6 bases). Germline V gene data show CDR1 as SQVTM and CDR2 as ANQGSEA. The CDR3 runs 12 residues. The V gene lost 8 bases and the J gene lost 2 bases, with 11 bases spanning the gap. CDR3: CSQRTDTDTQYF. In DNA form, the CDR3 reads TGCAGCCAAAGGACAGACACAGATACGCAGTATTTT.

J is TRBJ2-2 and V is TRBV29-1; the D is unclear. Germline V gene lookup returns CDR1 SQVTM and CDR2 ANQGSEA. V gave up 5 bases and J gave up 7 bases, with 5 bases separating them. The CDR3 loop spans 10 amino acids. The CDR3 sequence is CSVQDGELFF. CDR3 in DNA: TGCAGCGTTCAGGACGGGGAGCTGTTTTTT.

The V gene is TRBV19, the J gene TRBJ2-7, with 8 nucleotides matching TRBD2. Germline V lookup: CDR1 LNHDA, CDR2 SQIVND (reference sequence). J lost 3 bases, V lost 1 base, and 17 bases had no gene match. This CDR3 contains 19 residues. The CDR3 region has the DNA TGTGCCAGTAGTATAGTCCACGGGAGGGACTACAACCTCCACTACGAGCAGTACTTC. Translation: CASSIVHGRDYNLHYEQYF.

This clone was observed a single time. The CDR3 coding sequence is TGCGCCAGCAGCCAGGAGGTCGCCTCTGGAAACACCATATATTTT. As protein: CASSQEVASGNTIYF. The V and J genes are TRBV5-1 and TRBJ1-3; no firm D call. Germline V gene sequence: CDR1 SGHRS, CDR2 YFSETQ. The CDR3 covers 15 residues. V lost 4 bases and J lost 0, with 11 bases in between.

Only one count was recorded for this clone. The chain couples TRBV27 to TRBJ2-5, with 7 bases fitting TRBD2. Per the germline V gene, CDR1 is MNHEY and CDR2 is SMNVEV (reference sequence). With 3 bases clipped from V and 0 bases from J, the junction kept 19 bases outside the gene matches. The CDR3 consists of 20 residues. The CDR3 is CASSFLSRLSGTEYQETQYF. The CDR3 coding sequence is TGTGCCAGCAGTTTTCTTAGCCGATTAAGCGGGACGGAGTACCAAGAGACCCAGTACTTC.